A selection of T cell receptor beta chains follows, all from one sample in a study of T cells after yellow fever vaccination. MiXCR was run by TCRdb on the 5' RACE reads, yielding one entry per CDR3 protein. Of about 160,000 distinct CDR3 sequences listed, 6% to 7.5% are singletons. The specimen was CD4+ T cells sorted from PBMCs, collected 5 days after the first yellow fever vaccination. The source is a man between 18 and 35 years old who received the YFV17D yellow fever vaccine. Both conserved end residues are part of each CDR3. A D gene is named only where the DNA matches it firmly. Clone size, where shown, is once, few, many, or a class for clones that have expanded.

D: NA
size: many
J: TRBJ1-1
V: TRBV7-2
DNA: TGTGCCAGCAGGAAACAGAATCAGAACACTGAAGCTTTCTTT
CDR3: CASRKQNQNTEAFF

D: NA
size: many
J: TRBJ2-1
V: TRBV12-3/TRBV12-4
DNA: TGTGCCAGCAGTTTAGAGACTCCTGGGAATGAGCAGTTCTTC
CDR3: CASSLETPGNEQFF

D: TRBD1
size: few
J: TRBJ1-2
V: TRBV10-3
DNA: TGTGCCATCAGTGGACCAGGGGGACAGCGGACGAGTGGCTACACCTTC
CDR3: CAISGPGGQRTSGYTF

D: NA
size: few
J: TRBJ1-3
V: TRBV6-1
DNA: TGTGCCAGCAGCCAGGGTTCGGTATCTGGAAACACCATATATTTT
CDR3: CASSQGSVSGNTIYF

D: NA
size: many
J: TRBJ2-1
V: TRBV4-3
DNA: TGCGCCAGCAGCCAATCGGACAGTTACAATGAGCAGTTCTTC
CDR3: CASSQSDSYNEQFF

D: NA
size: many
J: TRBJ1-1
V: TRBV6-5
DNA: TGTGCCAGCAGTTACTCGCCGGGGAGGGCCGCTGAAGCTTTCTTT
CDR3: CASSYSPGRAAEAFF

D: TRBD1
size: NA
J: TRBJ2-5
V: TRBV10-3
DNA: TGTGCCATCAGTGAAGGGACAGCGGAAGAGACCCAGTACTTC
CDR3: CAISEGTAEETQYF

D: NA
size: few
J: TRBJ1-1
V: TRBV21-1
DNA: TGTGCCAGGACCAGGGGTAAAGCTTTCTTT
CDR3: CARTRGKAFF

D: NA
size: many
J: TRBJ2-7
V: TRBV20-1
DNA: TGCAGTGCTAGAGATAACGGCAGAGATTACGAGCAGTACTTC
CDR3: CSARDNGRDYEQYF

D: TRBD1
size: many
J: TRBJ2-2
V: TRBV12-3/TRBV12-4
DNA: TGTGCCAGCAGTTTACCCGGGACAGGGGTCCGTGGGGAGCTGTTTTTT
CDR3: CASSLPGTGVRGELFF

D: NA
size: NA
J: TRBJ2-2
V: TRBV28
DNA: TGTGCCAGCAGTTTAGGCGGGGCTACCACCGGGGAGCTGTTTTTT
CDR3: CASSLGGATTGELFF

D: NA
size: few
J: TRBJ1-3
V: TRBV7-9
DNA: TGTGCCAGCGCGGGACGGACGGACCGCACCATATATTTT
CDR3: CASAGRTDRTIYF

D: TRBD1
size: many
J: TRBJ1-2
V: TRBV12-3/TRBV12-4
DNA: TGTGCCAGCAGTTTAAACAGGGACAGCGACGGCTACACCTTC
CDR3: CASSLNRDSDGYTF

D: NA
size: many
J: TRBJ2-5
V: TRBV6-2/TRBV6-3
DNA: TGTGCCAGCAAAAGTACGGGGTACGAGACCCAGTACTTC
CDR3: CASKSTGYETQYF

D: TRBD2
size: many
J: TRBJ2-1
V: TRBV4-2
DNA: TGTGCCAGCAGCCAAGATAGTGGTAGCGGGGGGATCAGTGAGCAGTTCTTC
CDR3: CASSQDSGSGGISEQFF

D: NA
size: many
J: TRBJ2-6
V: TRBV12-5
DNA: TGTGCTAGTGGTTTGCCCTCCCAGGGAACACCTGGGGCCAACGTCCTGACTTTC
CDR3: CASGLPSQGTPGANVLTF

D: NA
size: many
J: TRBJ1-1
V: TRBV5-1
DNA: TGCGCCAGCAGCGGAGAGACAGGAGTCAACACTGAAGCTTTCTTT
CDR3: CASSGETGVNTEAFF

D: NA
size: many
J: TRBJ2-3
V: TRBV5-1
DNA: TGCGCCAGCAGCGGAGGGGGGGATACGCAGTATTTT
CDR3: CASSGGGDTQYF

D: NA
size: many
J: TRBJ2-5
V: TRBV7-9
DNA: TGTGCCAGCAGCTTAGAGAGGTCGCAGGGTGGGCGAGAGACCCAGTACTTC
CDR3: CASSLERSQGGRETQYF